This is a list of T cell receptor beta chains from one sample in a study of blood T cell repertoires in COVID-19. Method: immunoSEQ multiplex PCR; TCRdb's copy keeps in-frame clones and lacks some. The table lists approximately 89,000 clones, approximately 92% of them singletons, with approximately 6.3% in the top ten. The sequenced sample was peripheral blood. All receptors derive from a woman aged 60-75 years with active COVID-19. Each CDR3 is given with its conserved first and last residue. The order of the fields is CDR3 length, V gene, CDR3 protein.

length: 12; V: TRBV24-1; CDR3: CATSDSNQPQHF
length: 16; V: TRBV3-1/TRBV3-2; CDR3: CASSLSGGAGTDTQYF
length: 15; V: TRBV3-1/TRBV3-2; CDR3: CASSQAVSGANVLTF
length: 13; V: TRBV5-4; CDR3: CASSLDRGETQYF
length: 14; V: TRBV11-3; CDR3: CASSLRGGAYEQYF
length: 13; V: TRBV19; CDR3: CASNTGGRQPQHF
length: 15; V: TRBV29-1; CDR3: CSDASFDRVRIGAFF
length: 16; V: TRBV19; CDR3: CARYPRGQATGCGQYF
length: 12; V: TRBV5-1; CDR3: CASSLGRDTQYF
length: 15; V: TRBV5-4; CDR3: CASSPSGGTTYEQYF
length: 16; V: TRBV7-7; CDR3: CASSLDLAGGRNEQFF
length: 13; V: TRBV28; CDR3: CASSSGQEEKLFF
length: 15; V: TRBV4-1; CDR3: CASSQDELGSYGYTF
length: 14; V: TRBV27; CDR3: CASSVRGTAHEQYF
length: 15; V: TRBV11-2; CDR3: CASSLTTGRWETQYF
length: 16; V: TRBV7-9; CDR3: CASSSDRGRFSYGYTF
length: 15; V: TRBV7-3; CDR3: CASSLGQGAYDEQFF
length: 14; V: TRBV19; CDR3: CASSMGQGGSPLHF
length: 14; V: TRBV20-1; CDR3: CSASKGAGTDTQYF
length: 15; V: TRBV6-5; CDR3: CASSYSTSNGETQYF
length: 14; V: TRBV7-8; CDR3: CASSLRTNQETQYF
length: 11; V: TRBV20-1; CDR3: CSASTGYEQYF
length: 15; V: TRBV5-1; CDR3: CASSLVPGRGETQYF
length: 12; V: TRBV7-9; CDR3: CASSQEVGEQFF
length: 12; V: TRBV2; CDR3: CASNREPYEQYF
length: 13; V: TRBV6-4; CDR3: CASSATANTEAFF
length: 15; V: TRBV24-1; CDR3: CATSDATGRRDGYTF
length: 14; V: TRBV19; CDR3: CASSIGDRNQPQHF
length: 15; V: TRBV24-1; CDR3: CATSDTRTGGNTIYF
length: 16; V: TRBV3-1/TRBV3-2; CDR3: CASSQVPSGNTDTQYF
length: 15; V: TRBV5-1; CDR3: CASSLAGNSNQPQHF
length: 14; V: TRBV15; CDR3: CATSRTLQGAEAFF
length: 14; V: TRBV5-1; CDR3: CASNGGRNTDTQYF
length: 19; V: TRBV7-9; CDR3: CASSLDWGKAGTSAYEQYF
length: 13; V: TRBV18; CDR3: CASSPAINQPQHF
length: 15; V: TRBV6-5; CDR3: CASRELDRAVVEAFF
length: 15; V: TRBV7-9; CDR3: CASSLLAGGPGEQFF
length: 14; V: TRBV5-6; CDR3: CASSLDPMKREQYF
length: 14; V: TRBV29-1; CDR3: CSVVGLAGGDEQYF
length: 13; V: TRBV12-3/TRBV12-4; CDR3: CASRRPNLPEAFF